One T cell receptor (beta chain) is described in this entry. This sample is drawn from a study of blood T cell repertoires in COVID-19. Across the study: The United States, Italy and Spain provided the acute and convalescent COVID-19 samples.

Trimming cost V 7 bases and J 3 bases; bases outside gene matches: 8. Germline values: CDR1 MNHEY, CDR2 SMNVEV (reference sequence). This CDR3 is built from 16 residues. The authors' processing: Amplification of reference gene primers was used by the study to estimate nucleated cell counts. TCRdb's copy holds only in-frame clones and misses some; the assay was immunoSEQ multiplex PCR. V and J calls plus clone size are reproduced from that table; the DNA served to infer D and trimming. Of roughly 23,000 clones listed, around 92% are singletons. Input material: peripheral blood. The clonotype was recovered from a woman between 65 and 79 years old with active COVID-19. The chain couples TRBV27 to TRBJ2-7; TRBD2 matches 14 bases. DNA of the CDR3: TGTGCCAGCAACCCGCGACTAGCGGGAGGGGTCTACGAGCAGTACTTC. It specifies CASNPRLAGGVYEQYF.